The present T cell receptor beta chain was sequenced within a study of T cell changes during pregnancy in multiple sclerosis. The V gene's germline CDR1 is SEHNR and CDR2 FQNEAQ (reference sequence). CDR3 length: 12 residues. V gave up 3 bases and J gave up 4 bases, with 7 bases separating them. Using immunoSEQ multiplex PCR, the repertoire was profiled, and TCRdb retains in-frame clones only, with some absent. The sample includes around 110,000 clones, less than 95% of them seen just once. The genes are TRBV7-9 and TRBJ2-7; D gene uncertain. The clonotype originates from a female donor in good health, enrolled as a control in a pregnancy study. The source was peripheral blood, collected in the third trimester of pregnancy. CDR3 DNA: TGTGCCAGCAGCTTTTCCCAATACGAGCAGTACTTC. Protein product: CASSFSQYEQYF. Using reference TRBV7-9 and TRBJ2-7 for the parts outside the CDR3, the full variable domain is DTGVSQNPRHKITKRGQNVTFRCDPISEHNRLYWYRQTLGQGPEFLTYFQNEAQLEKSRLLSDRFSAERPKGSFSTLEIQRTEQGDSAMYLCASSFSQYEQYFGPGTRLTVT.